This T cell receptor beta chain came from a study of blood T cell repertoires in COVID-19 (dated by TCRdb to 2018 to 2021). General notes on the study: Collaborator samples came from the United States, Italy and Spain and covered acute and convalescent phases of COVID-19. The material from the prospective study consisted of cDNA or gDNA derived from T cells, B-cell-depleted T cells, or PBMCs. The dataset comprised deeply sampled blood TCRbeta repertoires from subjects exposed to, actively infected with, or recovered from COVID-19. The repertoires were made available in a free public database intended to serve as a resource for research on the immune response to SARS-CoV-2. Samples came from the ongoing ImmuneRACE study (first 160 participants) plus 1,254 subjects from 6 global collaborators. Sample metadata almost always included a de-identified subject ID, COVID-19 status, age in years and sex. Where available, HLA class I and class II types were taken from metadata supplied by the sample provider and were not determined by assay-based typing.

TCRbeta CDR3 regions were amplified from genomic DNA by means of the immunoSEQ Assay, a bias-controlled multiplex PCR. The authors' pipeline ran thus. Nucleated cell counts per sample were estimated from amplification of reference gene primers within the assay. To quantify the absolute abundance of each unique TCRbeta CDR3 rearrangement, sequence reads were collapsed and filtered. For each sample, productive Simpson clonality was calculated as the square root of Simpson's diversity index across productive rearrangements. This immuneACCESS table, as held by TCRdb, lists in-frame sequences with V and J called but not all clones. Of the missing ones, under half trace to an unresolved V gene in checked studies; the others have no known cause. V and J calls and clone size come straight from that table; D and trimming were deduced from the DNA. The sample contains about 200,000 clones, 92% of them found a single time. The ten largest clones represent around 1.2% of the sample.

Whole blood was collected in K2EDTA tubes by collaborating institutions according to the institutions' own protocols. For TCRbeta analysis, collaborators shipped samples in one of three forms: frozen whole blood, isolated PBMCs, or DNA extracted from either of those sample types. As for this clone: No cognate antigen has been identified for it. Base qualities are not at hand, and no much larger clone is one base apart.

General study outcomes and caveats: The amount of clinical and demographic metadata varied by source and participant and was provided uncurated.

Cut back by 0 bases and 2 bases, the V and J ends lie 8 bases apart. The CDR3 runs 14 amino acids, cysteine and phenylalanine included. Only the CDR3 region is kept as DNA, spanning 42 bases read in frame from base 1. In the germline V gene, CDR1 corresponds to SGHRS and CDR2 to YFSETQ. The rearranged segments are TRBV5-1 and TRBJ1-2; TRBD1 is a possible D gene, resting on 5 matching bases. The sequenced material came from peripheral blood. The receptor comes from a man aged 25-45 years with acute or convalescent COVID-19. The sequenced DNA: TGCGCCAGCAGCTTGGGACAGATAAACTATGGCTACACCTTC. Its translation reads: CASSLGQINYGYTF.